Included here is one TCR beta chain sequence, with context. The entry originates in a study of CD8+ T cells in alopecia areata. Across the whole study: Treated individuals took tofacitinib by mouth, 5 to 10 mg twice daily.

Peripheral blood samples and lesional scalp punch biopsies were obtained from alopecia areata patients. Extraction of RNA preceded its reverse transcription into cDNA, which served as the sequencing template. Profiling relied on immunoSEQ multiplex PCR, and the TCRdb table lists in-frame clones only, not all of them. The table lists fewer than 200,000 clones, around 60% of them singletons. This TCR derives from a human donor with alopecia areata. The source was CD4+ T cells sorted from blood, collected at week 0.

CDR3 in amino acids: CASSQDTGVETQYF. CDR3 nucleotides: TGCGCCAGCAGCCAAGATACAGGGGTAGAGACCCAGTACTTC. V usage is TRBV4-1 and J usage is TRBJ2-5, with 7 nucleotides matching TRBD1. This CDR3 is 14 amino acids long. Unmatched junction bases numbered 2, after V lost 0 bases and J lost 4 bases. In germline, CDR1 is MGHRA, CDR2 YSYEKL.